Here is one T cell receptor beta chain with its context. Antigen unknown. These data are taken from a study of CXCR3-negative and CXCR3-positive naive CD8 T cells. Study-level findings and limits: Naive subsets did not differ in surface CD5, and TRB CDR3 properties served to infer TCR strength. Compared with CXCR3-negative naive cells, CXCR3-positive naive cells showed more hydrophobic TRB CDR3s.

Researchers prepared the TRB cDNA libraries using 5' RACE with UMI labels. TCRdb reprocessed the 5' RACE reads, with one entry per CDR3 protein and no DNA. The repertoire table contains roughly 110,000 distinct CDR3 sequences. Germline assignment: CDR1 MNHEY and CDR2 SVGAGI. The CDR3 has 13 residues. Specimen: naive CXCR3+ CD8+ T cells from blood. The subset: CD45RO-CCR7+CD27+CD95- naive CD8+ T cells expressing CXCR3 (TNR3+). The clonotype was recovered from a human donor in good health. Some clones in this sample may be carry-over from other donors' samples. The chain combines TRBV6-5 with TRBJ2-2; the TRBD2 assignment by TCRdb is unverifiable without DNA. This CDR3 reads CASSEQRTGELFF.